One and the same sample provided the 15 T cell receptor beta chains below, sequenced in a study of T cells after yellow fever vaccination. A single record per CDR3 protein comes from TCRdb applying MiXCR to the 5' RACE reads. The sample lists hundreds of thousands of distinct CDR3 sequences; less than 15% were seen once. The starting material was PBMCs, obtained on the day of the yellow fever booster vaccination. The source is a man in his thirties or forties who received the YFV17D yellow fever vaccine.

This clonotype was seen only a few times. This chain links TRBV30 with TRBJ2-7; 8 nucleotides match TRBD2. V lost 1 base, J lost 7 bases, and 12 bases stayed unmatched. Germline V gene lookup returns CDR1 GTSNPN and CDR2 SVGIG (reference sequence). This CDR3 has 15 amino acids. The CDR3 here is CAWSGTSGPFREQYF. Here the CDR3 DNA reads TGTGCCTGGAGTGGAACTAGCGGTCCCTTCAGGGAGCAGTACTTC. Full variable domain (remainder filled in from reference TRBV30 and TRBJ2-7): SQTIHQWPATLVQPVGSPLSLECTVEGTSNPNLYWYRQAAGRGLQLLFYSVGIGQISSEVPQNLSASRPQDRQFILSSKKLLLSDSGFYLCAWSGTSGPFREQYFGPGTRLTVT.

The rearrangement links TRBV4-3 to TRBJ2-3; 8 bases match TRBD2. The CDR3 runs to 14 residues. Germline V gene sequence: CDR1 LGHNA, CDR2 YSLEER. V was pared by 0 bases and J by 6 bases, with 2 bases of the junction left unmatched. CDR3 protein: CASSQDGGADTQYF. The CDR3 DNA reads TGCGCCAGCAGCCAAGACGGGGGGGCGGATACGCAGTATTTT.

The table lists this clonotype with a few counts. The V gene is TRBV5-1, the J gene TRBJ2-3, with a weak D call TRBD2 (6 bases). Trimming stripped 1 base from V and 1 base from J, with 7 bases between. From germline, CDR1 is SGHRS and CDR2 YFSETQ. The CDR3 runs 14 residues. CDR3 DNA sequence: TGCGCCAGCAGCTTGTGGGAGGGCACAGATACGCAGTATTTT. Protein sequence: CASSLWEGTDTQYF. The full variable domain, in which reference TRBV5-1 and TRBJ2-3 provide the parts outside the CDR3, is KAGVTQTPRYLIKTRGQQVTLSCSPISGHRSVSWYQQTPGQGLQFLFEYFSETQRNKGNFPGRFSGRQFSNSRSEMNVSTLELGDSALYLCASSLWEGTDTQYFGPGTRLTVL.

There are many counts of this clonotype. This chain joins TRBV7-2 and TRBJ2-5; no reliable D call. Germline assignment: CDR1 SGHTA and CDR2 FQGNSA. Trimming took off 0 bases at V and 5 bases at J, with 4 bases between the two ends. This CDR3 region has 12 residues. CDR3 amino acids: CASSLARETQYF. The CDR3 DNA follows: TGTGCCAGCAGCTTAGCGAGGGAGACCCAGTACTTC.

In this sample, this clonotype turned up a few times. This chain connects TRBV20-1 to TRBJ2-1; 9 bases line up with TRBD2. V dropped 8 bases and J dropped 8; count of bases not matched to a gene: 16. The length of the CDR3 is 15 residues. The V gene's germline CDR1 is DFQATT and CDR2 SNEGSKA (reference sequence). The CDR3 is CSLGGGLAGNDEQFF. The CDR3 DNA sequence: TGCAGTTTAGGAGGGGGGCTAGCGGGAAACGATGAGCAGTTCTTC.

V and J are TRBV6-1 and TRBJ2-5; D call uncertain. Between the trimmed V and J ends, which lost 5 bases and 1 base, there was a span of 11 bases. The CDR3 runs to 14 residues. The V gene's germline CDR1 is MNHNS and CDR2 SASEGT. As DNA, the CDR3 is TGTGCCAGCAGTAGCTACCTAATCCAAGAGACCCAGTACTTC. Its translation is CASSSYLIQETQYF.

The J gene is TRBJ1-4, the V gene TRBV5-6; 11 bases line up with TRBD1. The CDR3 is 15 amino acids. Per the germline V gene, CDR1 is SGHDT and CDR2 is YYEEEE. The junction had 6 bases not matched to a gene; V was cut back by 3 bases and J by 8 bases. CDR3 bases: TGTGCCAGCAGCTCCCAGAGGACAGGGGGCGAAAAACTGTTTTTT. Translation: CASSSQRTGGEKLFF.

The chain is built from TRBV7-6 and TRBJ2-1, with 9 positions matching TRBD2. Germline CDR1 reads SGHVS; CDR2 reads FNYEAQ. The CDR3 is made up of 15 amino acids. V shed 4 bases, J shed 4 bases, and the junction held 5 bases outside the gene matches. The CDR3 is CASSSAGGLYNEQFF. The CDR3 DNA sequence: TGTGCCAGCAGCTCAGCGGGAGGCCTTTACAATGAGCAGTTCTTC.

This clonotype was counted a few times. This chain joins TRBV28 and TRBJ2-7; D not resolved. The CDR3 has 12 amino acids. Between the trimmed V and J ends, which lost 6 bases and 2 bases, there was a span of 8 bases. The germline CDR1 and CDR2 sequences are MDHEN and SYDVKM. CDR3 in amino acids: CASREPPYEQYF. CDR3 DNA sequence: TGTGCCAGCAGGGAACCTCCCTACGAGCAGTACTTC.

The chain links TRBV7-2 to TRBJ2-7, with 9 bases identical to TRBD2. V dropped 3 bases and J dropped 3; count of bases not matched to a gene: 6. This CDR3 has 15 residues. Germline CDR1 SGHTA, CDR2 FQGNSA. In nucleotides, the CDR3 is TGTGCCAGCAGCTTTGAACTAGCGGGTGTCTACGAGCAGTACTTC. Translating gives CASSFELAGVYEQYF.

This clonotype was counted only a few times. V and J are TRBV29-1 and TRBJ2-1; TRBD2 is a possible D gene (5 bases). This CDR3 spans 13 amino acids. Trimming removed 4 bases from V and 4 bases from J, with 11 bases in between. Germline CDR1 SQVTM, CDR2 ANQGSEA. Here the CDR3 reads CSVGQDLYNEQFF. For the CDR3, the DNA is TGCAGCGTTGGCCAGGACTTGTACAATGAGCAGTTCTTC.

This clonotype appeared a few times. This chain connects TRBV5-1 to TRBJ2-2, with 9 positions matching TRBD1. Germline assignment: CDR1 SGHRS and CDR2 YFSETQ. The V segment lost 3 bases and the J segment 5 bases; nucleotides outside the gene matches: 8. There are 16 residues in the CDR3. Here the CDR3 DNA reads TGCGCCAGCAGCTGGGGACAGGGCGGTAGTACCGGGGAGCTGTTTTTT. It codes for CASSWGQGGSTGELFF.

The chain combines TRBV7-9 with TRBJ2-1; D gene unclear. The germline CDR1 and CDR2 sequences are SEHNR and FQNEAQ (reference sequence). Trimming took 4 bases from V and 10 from J, leaving 11 bases between them. The CDR3 has 12 amino acids. The DNA for the CDR3 is TGTGCCAGCAGCTCTGCACCACGGGAGCAGTTCTTC. It translates to CASSSAPREQFF.

The V and J genes are TRBV4-1 and TRBJ2-1; 8 bases align to TRBD2. The CDR3 totals 18 residues. With V trimmed by 0 bases and J by 7 bases, 14 bases remained unmatched. Germline V gene lookup returns CDR1 MGHRA and CDR2 YSYEKL. Here the CDR3 DNA reads TGCGCCAGCAGCCAAGAAATGGGCTTGCTAGCGGGTAGAAATGAGCAGTTCTTC. Protein product: CASSQEMGLLAGRNEQFF.

This clonotype was seen only a few times. The CDR3 reads CASSQDPRAGPIGEQYF. In DNA, the CDR3 is TGTGCCAGCAGCCAAGACCCCCGGGCAGGGCCTATAGGCGAGCAGTACTTC. This rearrangement joins TRBV3-1 to TRBJ2-7; TRBD1 might be the D (5 bases). The CDR3 is 17 amino acids. Trimming stripped 0 bases from V and 6 bases from J, with 21 bases between. Germline CDR1 and CDR2: LGHDT and YNNKEL (reference sequence).